This T cell receptor beta chain derives from a study of CD8+CD57+ T cells in acquired aplastic anemia. At the level of the study: Sorted CD4+ and CD8+ cells gave a mean 3.2 ug DNA, range roughly 0.18 to 30 ug.

CDR3 and TCR beta VDJ profiling relied on genomic DNA as the template. TCRdb reanalysed the reads using MiXCR and keeps one entry per CDR3 protein. The sample includes over 150,000 distinct CDR3 sequences, 71% seen only once; the top ten take around 45%. Individuals selected for sequencing had exhibited CD8+CD57+ cell expansion on flow cytometry. No therapy was given to patients before blood sampling. With V trimmed by 1 base and J by 2 bases, 1 base remained unmatched. Germline V lookup: CDR1 SGDLS, CDR2 YYNGEE. This CDR3 spans 14 amino acids. The rearrangement joins TRBV9 to TRBJ2-7; 9 nucleotides match TRBD2. The TCR comes from a human donor with aplastic anemia. The sample was sorted CD4+, CD8+, or CD8+CD57+ T cells (not recorded which) from PBMCs. CDR3 sequence: CASSVTSGPYEQYF. DNA for the CDR3: TGTGCCAGCAGCGTAACTAGCGGGCCCTACGAGCAGTACTTC.